The clone carrying this TCR beta chain appeared a few times. Its antigen is still unknown. This CDR3 has 20 amino acids. This sample was included in a study of T-cell memory formation after mild COVID-19. Study-level points and caveats: Pre-infection memory carried some responding clones, suggesting that cross-reactive memory joined.

After 5'RACE with constant-segment primers, TCR alpha and TCR beta cDNA libraries carrying sample barcodes and UMIs were obtained. TCRdb ran MiXCR on the 5' RACE reads and lists one entry per CDR3 protein. The sample comprises hundreds of thousands of distinct CDR3 sequences, approximately 25% of which are singletons, and 9.5% to 15% rests with the top ten. Sequences were obtained from PBMCs or a T cell subset sorted from them (not recorded which). The clonotype originates from an adult woman who had mild COVID-19 (a few samples of this study predate the infection). Cell type and time point are not known. This sequence joins TRBV3-2 and TRBJ1-5; the table's D gene call, TRBD1, was not cross checked with the DNA. TRBV3-2 is recorded as a pseudogene. This CDR3 reads CASSQGRPPGPSYSNQPQHF. The CDR3 nucleotides read TGTGCCAGCAGCCAAGGTCGGCCGCCCGGCCCCAGCTATAGCAATCAGCCCCAGCATTTT.